A few counts support the clone carrying this T cell receptor (beta chain). Its antigen is as yet unknown. The data were obtained in a study of beta chain features in type 1 diabetes. General study results and limits: Patients with Type 1 diabetes showed moderately but significantly shorter TCRB CDR3s in all four CD4+ subsets. The study notes PCR might favor shorter templates equally in patients and controls.

This CDR3 is built from 13 residues. The V gene end was trimmed by 4 bases and the J gene end by 5 bases; junction bases not matched to a gene: 2. Germline-derived CDR1 and CDR2 are PRHDT and FYEKMQ (reference sequence). Expressed TCRB transcripts were sequenced after all isolated RNA was converted to cDNA. The method was immunoSEQ multiplex PCR; TCRdb's version includes in-frame clones alone and lacks a portion of them. Here the sample spans 300,000 to 450,000 clones, roughly 12% being singletons. The chain combines TRBV13 with TRBJ1-1, with TRBD1 matching over 9 bases. This TCR came from a young woman with type 1 diabetes. The specimen sequenced was naive CD4+ T cells from blood. CDR3 loop: CASSSTGGTEAFF. CDR3 in DNA: TGTGCCAGCAGCTCGACAGGGGGAACTGAAGCTTTCTTT. The full variable domain, completed using reference TRBV13 and TRBJ1-1, is AAGVIQSPRHLIKEKRETATLKCYPIPRHDTVYWYQQGPGQDPQFLISFYEKMQSDKGSIPDRFSAQQFSDYHSELNMSSLELGDSALYFCASSSTGGTEAFFGQGTRLTVV.